This TCR beta chain is drawn from a study of OX40 agonist ivuxolimab in advanced cancers. Study-level results: Still undetermined is the antigen specificity of the expanded peripheral T cells.

On cycle 4 day 1 and cycle 7 day 1, as well as at baseline, blood was sampled. The length of the CDR3 is 11 residues. Deletions cut 3 bases from V and 1 base from J, with 3 bases between. CDR1 and CDR2 (germline): GTSNPN, SVGIG (reference sequence). The method was immunoSEQ multiplex PCR; TCRdb's version includes in-frame clones alone and lacks a portion of them. This sample carries around 74,000 clones, nearly 90% of them seen once, and the ten largest clones take approximately 2.4%. As regards this clone: What it recognizes is unknown. The same CDR3 also results from other DNA sequences found in this sample.

V and J are TRBV30 and TRBJ1-1; D is unclear. This sequence was found in an adult with an advanced solid tumor such as melanoma, head and neck, liver or kidney cancer. Sequencing was performed on CD4+ or CD8+ T cells sorted from blood, taken in a trial of the OX40 agonist ivuxolimab. CDR3 DNA sequence: TGTGCCTGGAGGCAGAACACTGAAGCTTTCTTT. This codes for CAWRQNTEAFF.